Listed here are 13 T cell receptor beta chains from one sample, sequenced in a study of high-grade serous ovarian cancer treatment subgroups. Tumor samples were taken before definitive surgery or chemotherapy. TCRdb keeps only in-frame clones here, not all; method: immunoSEQ multiplex PCR. The sample lists 19,000 or so clones; roughly four fifths were seen once. Sequenced: tumor tissue. The source of these receptors is a human donor with high-grade serous ovarian cancer.

The chain links TRBV28 to TRBJ1-1; D not certain. The V end was cut by 3 bases, the J end by 1 base, with 6 bases between. The V gene's germline CDR1 is MDHEN and CDR2 SYDVKM. The CDR3 has 13 residues. Written as DNA, the CDR3 is TGTGCCAGCAGTTTTGCCAAGAACACTGAAGCTTTCTTT. Its protein is CASSFAKNTEAFF.

The V call is TRBV19, the J call TRBJ1-1, with 10 bases lining up with TRBD1. Germline assignment: CDR1 LNHDA and CDR2 SQIVND (reference sequence). This CDR3 has 15 amino acids. Trimming took 5 bases from V and 4 from J; bases not matched to a gene: 7. The CDR3 DNA is TGTGCCAGTAGTCCACGGACAGGGGGATCCACTGAAGCTTTCTTT. Translating it yields CASSPRTGGSTEAFF. Using reference TRBV19 and TRBJ1-1 for the parts outside the CDR3, the full variable domain is DGGITQSPKYLFRKEGQNVTLSCEQNLNHDAMYWYRQDPGQGLRLIYYSQIVNDFQKGDIAEGYSVSREKKESFPLTVTSAQKNPTAFYLCASSPRTGGSTEAFFGQGTRLTVV.

The chain combines TRBV5-1 with TRBJ2-2; TRBD2 agrees at 12 bases. The CDR3 is 16 residues long. V shed 3 bases, J shed 4 bases, and the junction held 4 bases outside the gene matches. The V gene's germline CDR1 is SGHRS and CDR2 YFSETQ. CDR3 sequence reads: CASSSAGLAGTGELFF. The CDR3 bases are TGCGCCAGCAGCTCCGCGGGACTAGCGGGCACCGGGGAGCTGTTTTTT.

The chain couples TRBV7-8 to TRBJ1-4; D possibly corresponds to TRBD1 (5 bases). The germline V gene encodes CDR1 SGHVS and CDR2 FQNEAQ. This CDR3 has 17 residues. The V end lost 4 bases, the J end lost 7 bases, and 22 bases lay between the germline ends. CDR3 region: CASSWGAAHPWGEKLFF. DNA of the CDR3: TGTGCCAGCAGCTGGGGCGCGGCGCACCCATGGGGTGAAAAACTGTTTTTT.

The gene calls are TRBV19 and TRBJ2-7; D call uncertain. CDR3 size: 14 residues. The V end lost 5 bases, the J end lost 7 bases, and 18 bases lay between the germline ends. Germline-derived CDR1 and CDR2 are LNHDA and SQIVND (reference sequence). The DNA for the CDR3 is TGTGCCAGTAGTCCATCCGAGAGGCTATGGGAGCAGTACTTC. The encoded protein is CASSPSERLWEQYF. Full variable domain (rest looked up from reference TRBV19 and TRBJ2-7): DGGITQSPKYLFRKEGQNVTLSCEQNLNHDAMYWYRQDPGQGLRLIYYSQIVNDFQKGDIAEGYSVSREKKESFPLTVTSAQKNPTAFYLCASSPSERLWEQYFGPGTRLTVT.

V usage is TRBV12-5 and J usage is TRBJ2-5; the D is unclear. This CDR3 contains 12 residues. Between the trimmed V and J ends, which lost 6 bases and 2 bases, there was a span of 7 bases. The V gene's germline CDR1 is LGHNT and CDR2 FRNRAP. CDR3: CASGLQQETQYF. CDR3 bases: TGTGCTAGTGGGCTCCAGCAAGAGACCCAGTACTTC.

This clone was seen a handful of times. This chain uses TRBV7-9 with TRBJ1-2; D is uncertain. Trimming cost V 2 bases and J 11 bases, with 15 bases left between them. This CDR3 is built from 13 residues. Germline lookup yields CDR1 SEHNR and CDR2 FQNEAQ (reference sequence). The chain's CDR3 is CASSLSLQSRYTF. The CDR3, as DNA: TGTGCCAGCAGCTTATCTCTTCAGAGCAGATACACCTTC.

This chain uses TRBV4-1 with TRBJ1-6; D gene unclear. The CDR3 consists of 17 residues. The V end was cut by 0 bases, the J end by 10 bases, with 19 bases between. The germline V gene encodes CDR1 MGHRA and CDR2 YSYEKL. CDR3 DNA sequence: TGCGCCAGCAGCCAAGATCTGGTTCGATCCTTCCCGTCACCCCTCCACTTT. This gives the protein CASSQDLVRSFPSPLHF.

The chain is built from TRBV5-4 and TRBJ1-6; D gene uncertain. The germline V and J ends were trimmed by 6 bases and 5 bases, with 18 bases remaining between them. The CDR3 runs to 16 residues. Germline loops: CDR1 SGHNT, CDR2 YYREEE (reference sequence). The CDR3 protein is CASTQQVHGNNSPLHF. CDR3 in DNA: TGTGCCAGCACTCAGCAGGTCCACGGGAATAATTCACCCCTCCACTTT. Together with reference TRBV5-4 and TRBJ1-6, the CDR3 gives the full variable domain: ETGVTQSPTHLIKTRGQQVTLRCSSQSGHNTVSWYQQALGQGPQFIFQYYREEENGRGNFPPRFSGLQFPNYSSELNVNALELDDSALYLCASTQQVHGNNSPLHFGNGTRLTVT.

The chain employs TRBV29-1 and TRBJ1-2; unclear D gene. The germline V gene has CDR1 SQVTM and CDR2 ANQGSEA. Trimming stripped 7 bases from V and 9 bases from J, with 21 bases between. CDR3 size: 13 residues. As DNA, the CDR3 is TGCAGCGCTTCCGAAAGGGAGGGAAGGAGCTACACCTTC. It yields the protein CSASEREGRSYTF. Full variable domain (missing parts from reference TRBV29-1 and TRBJ1-2): SAVISQKPSRDICQRGTSLTIQCQVDSQVTMMFWYRQQPGQSLTLIATANQGSEATYESGFVIDKFPISRPNLTFSTLTVSNMSPEDSSIYLCSASEREGRSYTFGSGTRLTVV.

A single count supports this clone. The chain links TRBV6-4 to TRBJ1-2, with D unresolved. The ends were cut back, 4 bases at V and 4 bases at J, with 13 bases in the middle. Germline V gene sequence: CDR1 MRHNA, CDR2 SNTAGT. The CDR3 is 14 amino acids. DNA of the CDR3: TGTGCCAGCAGTGCGGCCCCAGGAGGCTATGGCTACACCTTC. Its translation: CASSAAPGGYGYTF.

The rearrangement joins TRBV4-1 to TRBJ2-5, with TRBD2 matching over 7 bases. The DNA end lines up better with TRBJ2-7; the J call may be wrong. Germline values: CDR1 MGHRA, CDR2 YSYEKL. The length of the CDR3 is 14 residues. CDR3 DNA: TGCGCCAGCAGCCCAGCGGGATCGAGGTACGAGCAGTACTTC. Translating gives CASSPAGSRYEQYF.

This clone was found once. The chain is built from TRBV7-2 and TRBJ2-5; no firm D call. With 6 bases removed from V and 4 bases from J, the gap between germline ends came to 12 bases. The CDR3 covers 13 residues. Germline CDR1 reads SGHTA; CDR2 reads FQGNSA. Here the CDR3 reads CASRSLDIETQYF. For the CDR3, the DNA is TGTGCCAGCAGAAGCTTAGACATAGAGACCCAGTACTTC. The full variable domain, its missing parts supplied by reference TRBV7-2 and TRBJ2-5, is GAGVSQSPSNKVTEKGKDVELRCDPISGHTALYWYRQSLGQGLEFLIYFQGNSAPDKSGLPSDRFSAERTGGSVSTLTIQRTQQEDSAVYLCASRSLDIETQYFGPGTRLLVL.